The following is a TCR beta chain sequence with its context. Its antigen remains unknown. This record comes from a study of T cells in Graves' hyperthyroidism and ophthalmopathy. Findings and limits, study-wide: Before onset, ophthalmopathy was predicted by the model a median roughly six months earlier. A model of 13 V-J pairs discriminated ophthalmopathy from stable hyperthyroidism.

V was trimmed by 4 bases and J by 0 bases, leaving 9 bases between them. CDR1 is SGHVS and CDR2 is FNYEAQ in the germline V gene. This CDR3 has 14 residues. From RNA transcripts, TCR beta CDR3 regions were amplified. The TCR CDR3 first-round RT-PCR relied on the HTBI primer set. MiXCR, run by TCRdb on the multiplex PCR reads, gives a single entry per CDR3 protein. Of approximately 400,000 distinct CDR3 sequences in the sample, over 11% were seen once. The source material was blood. The V and J genes are TRBV7-6 and TRBJ2-5; no clear D. The TCR sequence derives from a woman aged 55-70 years with Graves' hyperthyroidism. This CDR3 reads CASSSPAYQETQYF. The CDR3 DNA reads TGTGCCAGCAGCTCCCCGGCGTACCAAGAGACCCAGTACTTC.